The 32 T cell receptor beta chains presented below share a single source sample, sequenced in a study of naive and memory T cell subsets. An equimolar mix of two oligonucleotides served as the beta constant-region primer for TRBC1 and TRBC2. Ligated cDNA was amplified by four rounds of PCR with nested alpha and beta constant-region primers and SP2. TCRdb re-analysed the UMI-ligation and nested PCR reads in MiXCR, keeping a single row per CDR3 protein. The sample yields under 35,000 distinct CDR3 sequences, around a sixth seen once. Sequenced input: effector memory CD4+ T cells from blood. Indicated subset: effector memory, CD45RA- CD27-. The receptors originated from a human donor in good health.

The chain recombines TRBV7-2 with TRBJ2-3; 8 bases are a match to TRBD2. Germline CDR1 SGHTA, CDR2 FQGNSA. V shed 5 bases and J 6 bases; nucleotides not matched to a gene: 10. CDR3 size: 15 residues. In DNA, the CDR3 is TGTGCCAGCAGCATCTCAGCGGGAGCGGGGGATACGCAGTATTTT. Translation gives CASSISAGAGDTQYF.

The chain links TRBV6-1 to TRBJ1-1, with D possibly matching TRBD1 (5 bases). V lost 5 bases, J lost 6 bases, and 16 bases lay in between. The germline CDR1 and CDR2 sequences are MNHNS and SASEGT. CDR3 size: 14 residues. CDR3: CASSLRGSQPEAFF. The DNA for the CDR3 is TGTGCCAGCAGTCTTCGGGGCTCGCAGCCTGAAGCTTTCTTT.

At least ten counts were recorded for this clonotype. The rearrangement uses TRBV7-8 and TRBJ2-5; weak D call: TRBD1 (7 bases). The germline V gene encodes CDR1 SGHVS and CDR2 FQNEAQ. V lost 0 bases and J 4 bases, leaving 15 bases between the germline ends. This CDR3 region has 16 residues. The CDR3 nucleotides are TGTGCCAGCAGCTTAGCGGCAGGGCAGGGGGGAGAGACCCAGTACTTC. Translating gives CASSLAAGQGGETQYF.

The J gene is TRBJ2-1, the V gene TRBV20-1; D remains unclear. The V end lost 3 bases, the J end lost 9 bases, and 9 bases lay between the germline ends. The CDR3 has 11 residues. Looked up from germline, CDR1 is DFQATT and CDR2 is SNEGSKA (reference sequence). In DNA, the CDR3 is TGCAGTGCTAGTACGTACCCTGAGCAGTTCTTC. It translates to CSASTYPEQFF.

J is TRBJ1-1 and V is TRBV7-2; D ambiguous. V gave up 5 bases and J gave up 2 bases, with 12 bases separating them. The CDR3 spans 14 residues. Germline CDR1 is SGHTA and CDR2 is FQGNSA. As DNA, the CDR3 is TGTGCCAGCAGCCCCGGAGGATCTAACACTGAAGCTTTCTTT. It translates to CASSPGGSNTEAFF.

This sequence joins TRBV29-1 and TRBJ2-1; 9 bases are shared with TRBD1. This CDR3 is 10 amino acids long. J was trimmed by 14 bases and V by 8 bases; bases with no gene match: 7. CDR1 is SQVTM, CDR2 ANQGSEA, per germline. CDR3 nucleotide sequence: TGCAGCTACAGGACAGGGGCGGAGTTCTTC. This gives the protein CSYRTGAEFF.

This clonotype was seen ten or more times. DNA for the CDR3: TGCAGTGCTAGAGGGGACGGTTTCCTACATTCTCCCTACGAGCAGTACTTC. It specifies CSARGDGFLHSPYEQYF. The chain uses TRBV20-1 and TRBJ2-7; D possibly matches TRBD1 or TRBD2 (5 bases each). The length of the CDR3 is 17 residues. With 1 base removed from V and 2 bases from J, the gap between germline ends came to 21 bases. Germline CDR1 and CDR2: DFQATT and SNEGSKA (reference sequence).

At least ten counts were recorded for this clonotype. The chain uses TRBV18 and TRBJ1-2; tentatively, D is TRBD1 (5 bases). The CDR3 consists of 13 residues. Trimming shortened V by 5 bases and J by 13 bases, and 20 bases separated the two germline ends. CDR1 and CDR2 from the germline V gene are KGHSH and LQKENI. CDR3 bases: TGTGCCAGCTCAAGGGACTCAGAACAGAGGCTCACCTTC. Protein product: CASSRDSEQRLTF.

This clonotype has a count of ten or more. The rearrangement uses TRBV6-6 and TRBJ1-5, with D unclear. V was trimmed by 3 bases and J by 5 bases, leaving 14 bases between them. Germline lookup yields CDR1 MNHNY and CDR2 SVGAGI (reference sequence). The CDR3 length is 15 residues. CDR3 region: CASSYSGSWDQPQHF. The CDR3 coding sequence is TGTGCCAGCAGTTATTCGGGGTCATGGGATCAGCCCCAGCATTTT.

The chain recombines TRBV6-5 with TRBJ1-1; TRBD1 matches at 9 bases. Germline V CDR1 and CDR2: MNHEY, SVGAGI. The CDR3 totals 16 residues. V shed 2 bases and J 1 base; nucleotides not matched to a gene: 5. This chain's CDR3 is CASSYRGQGSNTEAFF. DNA for the CDR3: TGTGCCAGCAGTTACCGCGGACAGGGGTCGAACACTGAAGCTTTCTTT.

This chain links TRBV7-9 with TRBJ1-4, with 7 bases that match TRBD1. J gave up 4 bases and V 5 bases, and 10 bases lay outside the gene matches. The CDR3 totals 16 residues. Germline V gives CDR1 SEHNR, CDR2 FQNEAQ (reference sequence). The CDR3: CASSPARDRFNEKLFF. The CDR3 DNA reads as TGTGCCAGCAGCCCCGCCCGGGACAGATTTAATGAAAAACTGTTTTTT.

In its sample, this clonotype was seen a few times. The chain joins TRBV7-8 to TRBJ2-7; possibly TRBD1 for D (6 bases). V lost 5 bases and J 6 bases, leaving 17 bases between the germline ends. The CDR3 spans 14 residues. CDR1 SGHVS and CDR2 FQNEAQ come from the germline V gene. The CDR3 region has the DNA TGTGCCAGCAGCCTGACAGGTAGCTCGGCCGAGCAGTACTTC. Its protein is CASSLTGSSAEQYF.

This clonotype was observed a handful of times. The gene calls are TRBV29-1 and TRBJ1-4; 9 bases match TRBD1. There are 14 residues in the CDR3. The ends lost 1 base at V and 4 bases at J; junction bases unmatched: 1. Germline values: CDR1 SQVTM, CDR2 ANQGSEA. CDR3 DNA sequence: TGCAGCGTTGAAGGGACAGGGGATAATGAAAAACTGTTTTTT. It specifies CSVEGTGDNEKLFF.

This clonotype was seen only a few times. J is TRBJ2-5 and V is TRBV11-2; D unresolved. Trimming shortened V by 0 bases and J by 5 bases, and 22 bases separated the two germline ends. The CDR3 covers 18 residues. Germline assignment: CDR1 SGHAT and CDR2 FQNNGV. CDR3 nucleotide sequence: TGTGCCAGCAGCTTAGATGGGGTAGGGCAGGCGACCTCGGAGACCCAGTACTTC. It specifies CASSLDGVGQATSETQYF. Full variable domain (outside the CDR3, taken from reference TRBV11-2 and TRBJ2-5): EAGVAQSPRYKIIEKRQSVAFWCNPISGHATLYWYQQILGQGPKLLIQFQNNGVVDDSQLPKDRFSAERLKGVDSTLKIQPAKLEDSAVYLCASSLDGVGQATSETQYFGPGTRLLVL.

The V and J genes are TRBV6-2 or TRBV6-3 and TRBJ2-1; D is undetermined. CDR3 length: 15 amino acids. V gave up 2 bases and J gave up 3 bases, with 11 bases separating them. Per the germline V gene, CDR1 is MNHEY and CDR2 is SVGEGT. The CDR3 DNA reads TGTGCCAGCAGTTACAACCCGAACCTCTACAATGAGCAGTTCTTC. Protein product: CASSYNPNLYNEQFF.

In this sample, this clonotype turned up a few times. V gene TRBV7-8 combines with J gene TRBJ2-2; D not certain. Germline values: CDR1 SGHVS, CDR2 FQNEAQ. The CDR3 covers 16 residues. V gave up 0 bases and J gave up 7 bases, with 15 bases separating them. The CDR3 protein is CASSLARSVKGGELFF. The DNA of the CDR3 is TGTGCCAGCAGCTTAGCCCGGTCGGTCAAGGGCGGGGAGCTGTTTTTT.

This clonotype showed up many times. The chain has TRBV6-1 and TRBJ1-5, with no clear D. CDR1 and CDR2 (germline): MNHNS, SASEGT. The CDR3 is made up of 15 amino acids. The V and J ends lost 3 bases and 4 bases respectively, with 13 bases between them. CDR3 nucleotides: TGTGCCAGCAGTGACAACATAGCAGCAAATCAGCCCCAGCATTTT. Its protein is CASSDNIAANQPQHF.

CDR3 residues: CASSSPTGYEQFF. The DNA for the CDR3 is TGTGCCAGCAGTTCCCCGACAGGGTATGAGCAGTTCTTC. The rearrangement uses TRBV28 and TRBJ2-1; 7 bases match TRBD1. CDR3 length: 13 residues. Unmatched junction bases numbered 5, after V lost 4 bases and J lost 8 bases. The germline CDR1 and CDR2 sequences are MDHEN and SYDVKM.

This clonotype has more than one count but fewer than ten. J is TRBJ1-4 and V is TRBV29-1; 8 bases align to TRBD1. CDR1 and CDR2 from the germline V gene are SQVTM and ANQGSEA. V shed 6 bases and J 8 bases; nucleotides not matched to a gene: 5. This CDR3 has 12 amino acids. CDR3: CSVGQGTEKLFF. The CDR3 bases are TGCAGCGTAGGACAGGGTACCGAAAAACTGTTTTTT.

This chain joins TRBV9 and TRBJ1-6; D is uncertain. Trimming pared 2 bases from V and 8 bases from J, leaving 11 bases between. Germline CDR1 and CDR2: SGDLS and YYNGEE. This CDR3 comprises 14 residues. The CDR3 nucleotides read TGTGCCAGCAGCGTTCTATCGGCGGATTCACCCCTCCACTTT. Translated, it gives CASSVLSADSPLHF.

The V and J genes are TRBV20-1 and TRBJ2-7; D is perhaps TRBD1 (6 bases). The germline V and J ends were trimmed by 7 bases and 6 bases, with 13 bases remaining between them. CDR3 size: 11 residues. CDR1 DFQATT and CDR2 SNEGSKA come from the germline V gene (reference sequence). The CDR3 here is CSVTQGLEQYF. The CDR3 nucleotides read TGCAGTGTCACACAGGGCCTCGAGCAGTACTTC.

The rearrangement links TRBV12-3 or TRBV12-4 to TRBJ2-2; perhaps TRBD1 as D (5 bases). The CDR3 sequence is 15 residues long. Between the trimmed V and J ends, which lost 7 bases and 2 bases, there was a span of 14 bases. CDR3 sequence (DNA): TGTGCCAGCAAAGGGGCTGGGTTTAACACCGGGGAGCTGTTTTTT. Translated, it gives CASKGAGFNTGELFF.

Written as DNA, the CDR3 is TGCAGTGCTAGAACCAACATCGGCAGGAGGACAACTTATGGCTACACCTTC. It is translated as CSARTNIGRRTTYGYTF. The chain uses TRBV20-1 and TRBJ1-2; TRBD1 might be the D (5 bases). CDR3 length: 17 amino acids. Deletions cut 2 bases from V and 5 bases from J, with 24 bases between. The germline gives CDR1 DFQATT, CDR2 SNEGSKA (reference sequence).

This clonotype was detected only a few times. The gene calls are TRBV18 and TRBJ1-5, with 7 bases fitting TRBD1. V was pared by 6 bases and J by 2 bases, with 7 bases of the junction left unmatched. The germline gives CDR1 KGHSH, CDR2 LQKENI. CDR3 size: 15 residues. As DNA, the CDR3 is TGTGCCAGCTCGATCGGAGGGGGCGGCAATCAGCCCCAGCATTTT. Translated: CASSIGGGGNQPQHF.

Only a few counts were recorded for this clonotype. V usage is TRBV3-1 and J usage is TRBJ1-1; 7 bases agree with TRBD1. The trim removed 2 bases at V and 10 bases at J, leaving 7 bases unmatched. This CDR3 is built from 13 residues. Germline CDR1 LGHDT, CDR2 YNNKEL (reference sequence). The CDR3 DNA sequence: TGTGCCAGCAGCCAAATCGGACAGGCGGCAGCTTTCTTT. It is translated as CASSQIGQAAAFF.

The rearrangement links TRBV6-6 to TRBJ2-7; possibly TRBD1 for D (6 bases). The ends were cut back, 0 bases at V and 2 bases at J, with 11 bases in the middle. Per germline, CDR1 MNHNY and CDR2 SVGAGI (reference sequence). The length of the CDR3 is 15 residues. CDR3 DNA: TGTGCCAGCAGTTACTCAACCAGGGGTCCCTACGAGCAGTACTTC. It translates to CASSYSTRGPYEQYF.

The chain carries TRBV27 and TRBJ2-2; 9 nucleotides line up with TRBD1. Germline V gene lookup returns CDR1 MNHEY and CDR2 SMNVEV (reference sequence). The CDR3 contains 22 residues. The V segment lost 2 bases and the J segment 7 bases; nucleotides outside the gene matches: 26. The CDR3 DNA reads as TGTGCCAGCAGTTTAAAGGCAATTGGGGACAGGGTTTCTAAGGTTTACGGCGGGGAGCTGTTTTTT. Residues: CASSLKAIGDRVSKVYGGELFF.

V usage is TRBV5-1 and J usage is TRBJ2-7; TRBD2 agrees at 9 bases. With 0 bases clipped from V and 2 bases from J, the junction kept 3 bases outside the gene matches. The V gene's germline CDR1 is SGHRS and CDR2 YFSETQ. This CDR3 has 15 amino acids. CDR3 amino acids: CASSLGTSDAYEQYF. In DNA form, the CDR3 reads TGCGCCAGCAGCTTGGGGACTAGCGACGCCTACGAGCAGTACTTC.

At least ten counts were recorded for this clonotype. The chain couples TRBV14 to TRBJ1-2, with D perhaps TRBD1 (5 bases). Germline values: CDR1 SGHDN, CDR2 FVKESK. This CDR3 spans 14 amino acids. V dropped 5 bases and J dropped 2 bases, with 12 bases sitting between them. The CDR3 sequence is CASSSHAGNYGYTF. CDR3 DNA sequence: TGTGCCAGCAGCTCTCACGCAGGGAACTATGGCTACACCTTC. Complete variable domain (other parts from reference TRBV14 and TRBJ1-2): EAGVTQFPSHSVIEKGQTVTLRCDPISGHDNLYWYRRVMGKEIKFLLHFVKESKQDESGMPNNRFLAERTGGTYSTLKVQPAELEDSGVYFCASSSHAGNYGYTFGSGTRLTVV.

The chain combines TRBV12-3 or TRBV12-4 with TRBJ2-3; a possible D gene is TRBD2 (6 bases). The CDR3 extends over 12 amino acids. The CDR3 DNA reads TGTGCGGTGCGGGGTTTCACAGATACGCAGTATTTT. This gives the protein CAVRGFTDTQYF.

This clonotype was observed a handful of times. This rearrangement joins TRBV29-1 to TRBJ2-5; 10 bases match TRBD1. After removal of 3 bases from V and 3 bases from J, the junction contained 10 bases not matched to a gene. CDR1 is SQVTM and CDR2 is ANQGSEA in the germline V gene. CDR3 size: 16 residues. CDR3 coding DNA: TGCAGCGTTGATAAAGGGTCCGGGACAGGGGAAGAGACCCAGTACTTC. Residues: CSVDKGSGTGEETQYF. The complete variable domain, with remaining parts taken from reference TRBV29-1 and TRBJ2-5, reads SAVISQKPSRDICQRGTSLTIQCQVDSQVTMMFWYRQQPGQSLTLIATANQGSEATYESGFVIDKFPISRPNLTFSTLTVSNMSPEDSSIYLCSVDKGSGTGEETQYFGPGTRLLVL.

In this sample, this clonotype turned up many times. V gene TRBV7-8 combines with J gene TRBJ1-1; possibly TRBD1 for D (5 bases). Germline V CDR1 and CDR2: SGHVS, FQNEAQ. This CDR3 has 15 amino acids. V was clipped by 1 base and J by 2 bases, with 11 bases between them. The CDR3 DNA follows: TGTGCCAGCAGCTTAGAGGGCAGGGTAAACACTGAAGCTTTCTTT. It specifies CASSLEGRVNTEAFF.